Following are 19 T cell receptor beta chains from one sample sequenced in a study of blood T cell repertoires in COVID-19. The assay was immunoSEQ multiplex PCR, and TCRdb's table has in-frame clones only and misses some. The sample consists of approximately 130,000 clones, under 85% of them appearing once. Source material: peripheral blood. These receptors originate from a man aged 40-49 years with active or convalescent COVID-19.

This chain connects TRBV4-3 to TRBJ2-7, with D possibly matching TRBD2 (5 bases). V gave up 4 bases and J gave up 0 bases, with 7 bases separating them. This CDR3 comprises 13 residues. In germline, CDR1 is LGHNA, CDR2 YSLEER. CDR3 nucleotide sequence: TGCGCCAGCAGCCCGGGGATCTCCTACGAGCAGTACTTC. Encoded protein: CASSPGISYEQYF.

V and J are TRBV27 and TRBJ1-4; TRBD1 aligns across 7 bases. Per germline, CDR1 MNHEY and CDR2 SMNVEV (reference sequence). The J segment lost 7 bases and the V segment lost 5 bases, leaving 4 bases of the junction unmatched. The CDR3 has 13 residues. CDR3 region: CASSTWTGEKLFF. CDR3 nucleotide sequence: TGTGCCAGCAGTACCTGGACAGGTGAAAAACTGTTTTTT.

The chain is built from TRBV6-2 or TRBV6-3 and TRBJ2-5; 10 bases are a match to TRBD1. This CDR3 region has 18 residues. From germline, CDR1 is MNHEY and CDR2 SVGEGT. V trimming: 5 bases; J trimming: 0 bases; junction bases outside the gene matches: 12. CDR3 sequence reads: CASSVLPPGQGYQETQYF. In DNA, the CDR3 is TGTGCCAGCAGTGTCCTCCCTCCGGGACAGGGGTACCAAGAGACCCAGTACTTC.

There are a few counts of this clone. Here the CDR3 reads CASSLDTSGGYNEQFF. The CDR3 DNA follows: TGTGCCAGCAGCTTAGATACTAGCGGGGGTTACAATGAGCAGTTCTTC. The J gene is TRBJ2-1, the V gene TRBV11-3; 11 nucleotides align to TRBD2. The CDR3 extends over 16 amino acids. J gave up 4 bases and V 0 bases, and 2 bases lay outside the gene matches. CDR1 and CDR2 from the germline V gene are SGHNT and YENEEA.

This clone was recorded at least ten times. V and J are TRBV7-9 and TRBJ2-2; 8 bases are a match to TRBD2. J was trimmed by 6 bases and V by 6 bases; bases with no gene match: 15. CDR3 length: 17 amino acids. Per the germline V gene, CDR1 is SEHNR and CDR2 is FQNEAQ (reference sequence). CDR3 coding DNA: TGTGCCAGCAGTACAAGCGCCGGGACTAGTGTCGCCGGGGAGCTGTTTTTT. Amino acid sequence: CASSTSAGTSVAGELFF.

This chain joins TRBV4-2 and TRBJ1-4; D is possibly TRBD1 (5 bases). The germline V gene has CDR1 LGHNA and CDR2 YNFKEQ. The CDR3 consists of 15 residues. The V and J ends lost 0 bases and 8 bases respectively, with 13 bases between them. In DNA, the CDR3 is TGTGCCAGCAGCCAAGAAGAGGGGCGGGGAGAAAAACTGTTTTTT. Translation: CASSQEEGRGEKLFF.

The J gene is TRBJ2-3, the V gene TRBV5-6; tentatively, D is TRBD2 (6 bases). The V end lost 4 bases, the J end lost 4 bases, and 19 bases lay between the germline ends. The CDR3 totals 16 residues. The germline V gene has CDR1 SGHDT and CDR2 YYEEEE. CDR3 amino acids: CASSRRGSGGADTQYF. The CDR3 nucleotides are TGTGCCAGCAGCCGACGCGGATCCGGGGGAGCAGATACGCAGTATTTT.

This clone was counted between two and nine times. The V gene is TRBV7-9, the J gene TRBJ2-6, with 7 nucleotides matching TRBD1. The CDR3 contains 15 residues. Trimming cost V 5 bases and J 2 bases; bases outside gene matches: 3. Looked up from germline, CDR1 is SEHNR and CDR2 is FQNEAQ (reference sequence). The DNA of the CDR3 is TGTGCCAGCAGCGCTGACAGGGCTGGGGCCAACGTCCTGACTTTC. Protein sequence: CASSADRAGANVLTF.

V and J are TRBV3-1 (or the pseudogene TRBV3-2) and TRBJ2-1; TRBD2 aligns across 14 bases. CDR1 is LGHDT, CDR2 YNNKEL, per germline (reference sequence). This CDR3 spans 15 amino acids. The V and J ends lost 7 bases and 4 bases, in that order; junction bases with no gene match: 3. CDR3 coding DNA: TGTGCCAGCACCCGACTAGCGGGGGGGTACAATGAGCAGTTCTTC. Its translation is CASTRLAGGYNEQFF.

The chain employs TRBV6-2 or TRBV6-3 and TRBJ2-7, with TRBD1 matching over 10 bases. Unmatched junction bases numbered 3, after V lost 5 bases and J lost 2 bases. CDR1 and CDR2 (germline): MNHEY, SVGEGT. The CDR3 spans 14 residues. Here the CDR3 reads CASSRDRGTYEQYF. CDR3 DNA: TGTGCCAGCAGTCGGGACAGGGGAACCTACGAGCAGTACTTC.

This clone occurred many times. This chain links TRBV3-1 (or the pseudogene TRBV3-2) with TRBJ2-1; 8 nucleotides align to TRBD2. V lost 1 base, J lost 10 bases, and 9 bases stayed unmatched. CDR3 length: 15 residues. Germline lookup yields CDR1 LGHDT and CDR2 YNNKEL (reference sequence). DNA for the CDR3: TGTGCCAGCAGCCAAGTGGGTAGCGGGGTACGGGAGCAGTTCTTC. Translated: CASSQVGSGVREQFF.

The chain has TRBV12-3 or TRBV12-4 and TRBJ1-1; D unclear. Trimming took off 0 bases at V and 4 bases at J, with 6 bases between the two ends. This CDR3 comprises 13 residues. The CDR3 DNA reads as TGTGCCAGCAGTTTAGCAGCCCGCACTGAAGCTTTCTTT. Its translation: CASSLAARTEAFF.

V is TRBV9 and J is TRBJ2-5, with D tentatively TRBD2 (6 bases). This CDR3 is 16 amino acids long. Trimming cost V 0 bases and J 1 base, with 13 bases left between them. Germline V gene data show CDR1 as SGDLS and CDR2 as YYNGEE. The CDR3 DNA reads TGTGCCAGCAGCGTAGCGCCTAGCGTAGGCCAAGAGACCCAGTACTTC. Protein product: CASSVAPSVGQETQYF. Full variable domain (rest looked up from reference TRBV9 and TRBJ2-5): DSGVTQTPKHLITATGQRVTLRCSPRSGDLSVYWYQQSLDQGLQFLIQYYNGEERAKGNILERFSAQQFPDLHSELNLSSLELGDSALYFCASSVAPSVGQETQYFGPGTRLLVL.

The CDR3, as DNA: TGTGCCATCAGAGGGACAACAGAAGAGACCCAGTACTTC. Protein sequence: CAIRGTTEETQYF. This chain connects TRBV10-3 to TRBJ2-5; D is possibly TRBD1 (6 bases). Trimming took off 6 bases at V and 3 bases at J, with 11 bases between the two ends. Germline loops: CDR1 ENHRY, CDR2 SYGVKD. The CDR3 totals 13 residues.

The CDR3 protein is CASSVVREGAGNTIYF. Written as DNA, the CDR3 is TGTGCCAGCAGCGTAGTAAGGGAGGGAGCTGGAAACACCATATATTTT. This chain links TRBV9 with TRBJ1-3; no reliable D call. Trimming left V 0 bases short and J 2 bases short, with 12 bases between. Germline CDR1 and CDR2: SGDLS and YYNGEE. This CDR3 region has 16 residues.

The chain joins TRBV30 to TRBJ2-2; 8 bases agree with TRBD2. The CDR3 sequence is 16 residues long. From germline, CDR1 is GTSNPN and CDR2 SVGIG (reference sequence). Unmatched junction bases numbered 9, after V lost 0 bases and J lost 6 bases. The CDR3 DNA follows: TGTGCCTGGAGTGTACTATCGGGGGGGCCAGCCGGGGAGCTGTTTTTT. Protein: CAWSVLSGGPAGELFF.

This chain links TRBV6-5 with TRBJ2-2; 10 bases align to TRBD1. Unmatched junction bases numbered 2, after V lost 4 bases and J lost 3 bases. The CDR3 spans 15 residues. The germline V gene encodes CDR1 MNHEY and CDR2 SVGAGI. In nucleotides, the CDR3 is TGTGCCAGCAGTTTGGGACAGGGGTACACCGGGGAGCTGTTTTTT. Translating it yields CASSLGQGYTGELFF.

The chain recombines TRBV4-3 with TRBJ2-1, with D possibly being TRBD2 (7 bases). CDR3 size: 18 residues. V gave up 4 bases and J gave up 1 base, with 20 bases separating them. Germline CDR1 is LGHNA and CDR2 is YSLEER. CDR3: CASSPFWGGARSYNEQFF. The CDR3 DNA is TGCGCCAGCAGCCCCTTCTGGGGGGGGGCCCGGTCCTACAATGAGCAGTTCTTC.

V gene TRBV19 combines with J gene TRBJ1-4, with unresolved D. This CDR3 comprises 15 residues. Germline CDR1 and CDR2: LNHDA and SQIVND (reference sequence). The germline V and J ends were trimmed by 1 base and 8 bases, with 14 bases remaining between them. This chain's CDR3 is CASSIGGVREEKLFF. The CDR3 DNA sequence: TGTGCCAGTAGTATAGGGGGTGTGCGGGAAGAAAAACTGTTTTTT.